Listed below are T cell receptor beta chains from one sample, sequenced in a study of T cell changes during pregnancy in multiple sclerosis. TCRdb keeps only in-frame clones here, not all; method: immunoSEQ multiplex PCR. The table has tens of thousands of clones, around 93% seen once; the top ten hold 1.4%. The input for sequencing was peripheral blood, taken in the third trimester of pregnancy. The source of these receptors is a female donor in good health, enrolled as a control in a pregnancy study. Both conserved end residues are part of each CDR3. Fields, in order: clone size, D gene, V gene, J gene, CDR3 protein, CDR3 DNA. The D gene is left open where the match is weak. Clone size is given for some rows only: seen once, a few or many times, or a class if the clone is expanded.

NA	NA	TRBV2	TRBJ2-1	CASSPNLRPGGGEQFF	TGTGCCAGCAGCCCCAACCTCCGACCCGGGGGAGGTGAGCAGTTCTTC
NA	TRBD2	TRBV5-1	TRBJ2-1	CASSLAPSGYNEQFF	TGCGCCAGCAGCTTGGCTCCTAGCGGCTACAATGAGCAGTTCTTC
NA	TRBD2	TRBV4-1	TRBJ2-2	CASSQPARGGDTGELFF	TGCGCCAGCAGCCAACCCGCACGGGGGGGGGACACCGGGGAGCTGTTTTTT
NA	NA	TRBV27	TRBJ2-3	CASNARDSTDTQYF	TGTGCCAGCAACGCACGGGACTCCACAGATACGCAGTATTTT
NA	TRBD1	TRBV7-9	TRBJ2-6	CASSFTGGLGNVLTF	TGTGCCAGCAGCTTCACAGGGGGCCTTGGCAACGTCCTGACTTTC
once	NA	TRBV7-9	TRBJ2-3	CASSLSTGRGADTQYF	TGTGCCAGCAGCTTATCTACAGGGAGGGGGGCAGATACGCAGTATTTT
NA	NA	TRBV5-6	TRBJ2-1	CASSLAKLSYYNEQFF	TGTGCCAGCAGCTTGGCCAAGTTGTCCTACTACAATGAGCAGTTCTTC
NA	TRBD1	TRBV10-3	TRBJ1-2	CAISERTGVESGYTF	TGTGCCATCAGTGAAAGGACAGGGGTGGAAAGTGGCTACACCTTC
NA	NA	TRBV6-1	TRBJ2-1	CASSEERTYNEQFF	TGTGCCAGCAGTGAAGAGCGGACCTACAATGAGCAGTTCTTC
NA	NA	TRBV4-2	TRBJ2-7	CASSQEGPGPYEQYF	TGTGCCAGCAGCCAAGAGGGGCCCGGTCCCTACGAGCAGTACTTC
once	NA	TRBV5-1	TRBJ2-2	CASSSKRGNTGELFF	TGCGCCAGCAGCTCAAAACGGGGGAACACCGGGGAGCTGTTTTTT
NA	NA	TRBV5-1	TRBJ2-2	CASRALQGPLSGELFF	TGCGCCAGCAGGGCCCTACAGGGACCCCTTTCCGGGGAGCTGTTTTTT
once	TRBD2	TRBV27	TRBJ2-7	CASSGRWREGLHEQYF	TGTGCCAGCAGTGGGCGTTGGCGGGAGGGCCTCCACGAGCAGTACTTC
NA	NA	TRBV4-1	TRBJ2-1	CASSQEPVSYNEQFF	TGCGCCAGCAGCCAAGAACCGGTCTCCTACAATGAGCAGTTCTTC
NA	TRBD1	TRBV4-1	TRBJ1-2	CASSLGLGQGGGYTF	TGCGCCAGCAGCCTAGGCCTGGGACAGGGTGGAGGCTACACCTTC
NA	TRBD2	TRBV5-1	TRBJ2-5	CASSEGTSGKETQYF	TGCGCCAGCAGTGAGGGGACTAGCGGGAAAGAGACCCAGTACTTC
NA	NA	TRBV7-2	TRBJ2-1	CASSSRALRYNEQFF	TGTGCCAGCAGCTCCCGAGCACTCCGATACAATGAGCAGTTCTTC
NA	TRBD2	TRBV5-1	TRBJ2-1	CASSLDGRSNNEQFF	TGCGCCAGCAGCTTGGACGGGAGGTCGAACAATGAGCAGTTCTTC
NA	TRBD1	TRBV7-9	TRBJ1-1	CASSAGQGYGEAFF	TGTGCCAGCAGCGCCGGACAGGGGTACGGTGAAGCTTTCTTT
NA	NA	TRBV7-2	TRBJ2-5	CASSLKPLTGFAGGTQYF	TGTGCCAGCAGCTTAAAACCTCTGACAGGGTTTGCCGGGGGGACCCAGTACTTC
NA	NA	TRBV6-6	TRBJ2-2	CASSPAGTGELFF	TGTGCCAGCAGCCCGGCGGGCACCGGGGAGCTGTTTTTT
NA	TRBD2	TRBV7-8	TRBJ2-7	CASSPRGLAGGNYEQYF	TGTGCCAGCAGCCCCCGGGGACTAGCGGGAGGGAACTACGAGCAGTACTTC
NA	TRBD1	TRBV19	TRBJ1-5	CASCEGAGLDNQPQHF	TGTGCCAGTTGCGAGGGGGCAGGGTTGGACAATCAGCCCCAGCATTTT
NA	NA	TRBV27	TRBJ1-1	CASSTRGGTAEAFF	TGTGCCAGCAGTACCCGAGGCGGGACGGCTGAAGCTTTCTTT
NA	TRBD2	TRBV6-6	TRBJ2-1	CASSYPSGSYNEQFF	TGTGCCAGCAGTTACCCTAGCGGGAGTTACAATGAGCAGTTCTTC
NA	NA	TRBV7-6	TRBJ1-4	CASSLGDEKLFF	TGTGCCAGCAGCTTAGGAGATGAAAAACTGTTTTTT
NA	TRBD2	TRBV6-1	TRBJ2-3	CASSERLSSGSTDTQYF	TGTGCCAGCAGTGAAAGACTATCTAGCGGAAGCACAGATACGCAGTATTTT
NA	NA	TRBV4-2	TRBJ1-2	CASSLTGNYGYTF	TGTGCCAGCAGTCTTACAGGGAACTATGGCTACACCTTC
NA	TRBD1	TRBV5-4	TRBJ2-1	CASYDGGTGKNEQFF	TGTGCCAGCTATGATGGGGGGACAGGGAAAAATGAGCAGTTCTTC
NA	TRBD1	TRBV7-8	TRBJ2-1	CASSLEGATDEQFF	TGTGCCAGCAGCTTAGAGGGGGCCACAGATGAGCAGTTCTTC
NA	TRBD2	TRBV4-1	TRBJ2-3	CASSQAETSGTDTQYF	TGCGCCAGCAGCCAAGCGGAGACTAGCGGTACAGATACGCAGTATTTT
NA	NA	TRBV7-6	TRBJ2-7	CASSLASGPPYF	TGTGCCAGCAGCTTAGCTTCAGGGCCCCCGTACTTC
NA	NA	TRBV9	TRBJ2-5	CASSVGRRTQETQYF	TGTGCCAGCAGCGTAGGGAGACGGACACAAGAGACCCAGTACTTC
NA	TRBD1	TRBV2	TRBJ2-7	CASSAPPRDSFYEQYF	TGTGCCAGCAGTGCCCCTCCCCGGGACAGCTTCTACGAGCAGTACTTC
NA	TRBD2	TRBV4-1	TRBJ2-1	CASSPSGHSYNEQFF	TGCGCCAGCAGCCCTAGCGGACACTCCTACAATGAGCAGTTCTTC
NA	NA	TRBV4-1	TRBJ1-3	CASSQDLIQGFGNTIYF	TGCGCCAGCAGCCAAGATCTGATACAGGGCTTTGGAAACACCATATATTTT
NA	NA	TRBV18	TRBJ1-1	CASSPSDKNTEAFF	TGTGCCAGCTCACCATCAGACAAGAACACTGAAGCTTTCTTT
once	NA	TRBV29-1	TRBJ2-4	CSVDRTRFRPKNIQYF	TGCAGCGTTGACAGGACTCGTTTTCGCCCCAAAAACATTCAGTACTTC
NA	NA	TRBV30	TRBJ1-5	CAWILRGRNQPQHF	TGTGCCTGGATCCTGAGAGGGCGCAATCAGCCCCAGCATTTT
NA	NA	TRBV28	TRBJ1-4	CASLDNQGEKLFF	TGTGCCAGCCTGGACAACCAAGGGGAAAAACTGTTTTTT
NA	NA	TRBV7-9	TRBJ2-7	CASTLAERWFDEQYF	TGTGCCAGCACCTTAGCCGAGCGGTGGTTTGACGAGCAGTACTTC
once	NA	TRBV29-1	TRBJ2-3	CSVGALEGQYF	TGCAGCGTTGGCGCCCTCGAGGGGCAGTATTTT
NA	TRBD2	TRBV5-1	TRBJ2-3	CASSFLAGGTDTQYF	TGCGCCAGCAGCTTCCTAGCGGGAGGCACAGATACGCAGTATTTT
NA	TRBD2	TRBV7-9	TRBJ2-1	CASSRPASGYNEQFF	TGTGCCAGCAGCCGCCCGGCTAGCGGATACAATGAGCAGTTCTTC
NA	NA	TRBV5-1	TRBJ2-7	CASSSDSYEQYF	TGCGCCAGCAGCTCCGACAGTTACGAGCAGTACTTC
NA	NA	TRBV5-5	TRBJ2-3	CASSSVRTDTQYF	TGTGCCAGCAGCTCGGTCCGCACAGATACGCAGTATTTT
NA	TRBD2	TRBV5-1	TRBJ2-2	CASSLVLAPGELFF	TGCGCCAGCAGCTTAGTACTAGCGCCCGGGGAGCTGTTTTTT